A single sample gave rise to the 30 T cell receptor beta chains below, sequenced in a study of cytomegalovirus exposure and HLA in healthy donors. PCR employed 60 Vbeta and 13 Jbeta primers. TCRdb's table, derived via immunoSEQ multiplex PCR, lists solely in-frame clones and lacks some. Here the sample spans more than 150,000 clones, about 80% being singletons. What was sequenced was PBMCs. The receptors come from a woman between 50 and 59 years old in good health and CMV-seropositive.

This chain uses TRBV29-1 with TRBJ2-7; 12 nucleotides align to TRBD2. CDR3 length equals 19 residues. Trimming cost V 4 bases and J 0 bases; bases outside gene matches: 16. Germline V gives CDR1 SQVTM, CDR2 ANQGSEA. The CDR3 spells CSVGSVGTSGSRNSYEQYF. The DNA for the CDR3 is TGCAGCGTTGGGAGTGTCGGGACTAGCGGGTCCCGTAACTCCTACGAGCAGTACTTC.

V usage is TRBV6-4 and J usage is TRBJ2-3; D might be TRBD2 (5 bases). The V and J ends lost 5 bases and 3 bases respectively, with 9 bases between them. Germline lookup yields CDR1 MRHNA and CDR2 SNTAGT. The CDR3 has 13 amino acids. The CDR3 spells CASSWTETDTQYF. The DNA for the CDR3 is TGTGCCAGCAGTTGGACTGAAACAGATACGCAGTATTTT.

The V gene is TRBV2, the J gene TRBJ2-3; D is uncertain. Per germline, CDR1 SNHLY and CDR2 FYNNEI. The CDR3 totals 11 residues. Trimming stripped 7 bases from V and 4 bases from J, with 6 bases between. Written as DNA, the CDR3 is TGTGCCAGCACCTCGGCAGATACGCAGTATTTT. Translated: CASTSADTQYF.

The V call is TRBV27, the J call TRBJ2-7; 7 nucleotides match TRBD1. Trimming cost V 5 bases and J 3 bases; bases outside gene matches: 7. From germline, CDR1 is MNHEY and CDR2 SMNVEV (reference sequence). The CDR3 has 14 amino acids. The CDR3 DNA is TGTGCCAGCAGTCCCGGGGCAGGGGGCTACGAGCAGTACTTC. Translated: CASSPGAGGYEQYF.

V is TRBV7-8 and J is TRBJ2-7, with D possibly matching TRBD2 (6 bases). The CDR3 has 16 amino acids. Trimming took off 1 base at V and 6 bases at J, with 19 bases between the two ends. In germline, CDR1 is SGHVS, CDR2 FQNEAQ. The DNA for the CDR3 is TGTGCCAGCAGCTTAGGCCTAAGTACGGGGGACGCCGAGCAGTACTTC. Its protein is CASSLGLSTGDAEQYF.

The gene calls are TRBV6-6 and TRBJ1-4; D uncertain. This CDR3 contains 12 residues. Germline-derived CDR1 and CDR2 are MNHNY and SVGAGI (reference sequence). V lost 2 bases to trimming and J lost 8 bases, with 6 bases between them. This CDR3 reads CASSYQQEKLFF. The CDR3 region has the DNA TGTGCCAGCAGTTACCAACAGGAAAAACTGTTTTTT.

V and J are TRBV15 and TRBJ2-5; 10 bases match TRBD1. This CDR3 is built from 16 residues. V gave up 4 bases and J gave up 5 bases; unmatched junction bases: 10. CDR1 LNHNV and CDR2 YYDKDF come from the germline V gene (reference sequence). For the CDR3, the DNA is TGTGCCACCAGCATCGGGACAGGGGCATGGGGGGAGACCCAGTACTTC. Amino acid sequence: CATSIGTGAWGETQYF.

V is TRBV15 and J is TRBJ2-3, with D perhaps matching TRBD1 (6 bases). Germline values: CDR1 LNHNV, CDR2 YYDKDF (reference sequence). The V end was cut by 5 bases, the J end by 3 bases, with 12 bases between. This CDR3 has 14 residues. The CDR3 sequence: CATSLGQQTDTQYF. CDR3 DNA sequence: TGTGCCACCAGCCTGGGACAACAGACAGATACGCAGTATTTT.

The chain employs TRBV28 and TRBJ2-6, with TRBD1 matching over 8 bases. Germline V gene sequence: CDR1 MDHEN, CDR2 SYDVKM. The V gene end was trimmed by 5 bases and the J gene end by 0 bases; junction bases not matched to a gene: 3. The CDR3 is made up of 16 amino acids. As DNA, the CDR3 is TGTGCCAGCAGTCGGGACAGGTCCTCTGGGGCCAACGTCCTGACTTTC. It specifies CASSRDRSSGANVLTF. Variable domain in full (rest from reference TRBV28 and TRBJ2-6): DVKVTQSSRYLVKRTGEKVFLECVQDMDHENMFWYRQDPGLGLRLIYFSYDVKMKEKGDIPEGYSVSREKKERFSLILESASTNQTSMYLCASSRDRSSGANVLTFGAGSRLTVL.

The rearrangement uses TRBV28 and TRBJ2-7; 9 bases match TRBD1. With V trimmed by 5 bases and J by 5 bases, 10 bases remained unmatched. Germline V gives CDR1 MDHEN, CDR2 SYDVKM. There are 15 residues in the CDR3. CDR3 nucleotides: TGTGCCAGCAGTCTGGGGGACAGGGAGGCACACGAGCAGTACTTC. Encoded protein: CASSLGDREAHEQYF.

This clone was detected only a few times. J is TRBJ1-1 and V is TRBV2, with 9 bases identical to TRBD1. The CDR3 length is 13 residues. Per the germline V gene, CDR1 is SNHLY and CDR2 is FYNNEI. After removal of 7 bases from V and 5 bases from J, the junction contained 5 bases not matched to a gene. The CDR3 DNA reads TGTGCCAGCACGGACAGGGGAGGGACTGAAGCTTTCTTT. Translation gives CASTDRGGTEAFF. The full variable domain, completed using reference TRBV2 and TRBJ1-1, is EPEVTQTPSHQVTQMGQEVILRCVPISNHLYFYWYRQILGQKVEFLVSFYNNEISEKSEIFDDQFSVERPDGSNFTLKIRSTKLEDSAMYFCASTDRGGTEAFFGQGTRLTVV.

This clone came up once. The chain employs TRBV9 and TRBJ2-2; 10 nucleotides line up with TRBD2. The CDR3 loop spans 15 amino acids. The V and J ends lost 5 bases and 1 base, in that order; junction bases with no gene match: 2. Germline CDR1 SGDLS, CDR2 YYNGEE. CDR3 DNA sequence: TGTGCCAGCAGTAGACTAGCGGGGAACACCGGGGAGCTGTTTTTT. Residues: CASSRLAGNTGELFF.

The chain employs TRBV30 and TRBJ2-2; no reliable D call. The CDR3 loop spans 13 amino acids. V lost 3 bases and J lost 3, with 8 bases in between. The germline CDR1 and CDR2 sequences are GTSNPN and SVGIG (reference sequence). The CDR3, as DNA: TGTGCCTGGAGGGGCCGATACACCGGGGAGCTGTTTTTT. Its translation is CAWRGRYTGELFF. Based on the CDR3 plus reference TRBV30 and TRBJ2-2, the full variable domain is SQTIHQWPATLVQPVGSPLSLECTVEGTSNPNLYWYRQAAGRGLQLLFYSVGIGQISSEVPQNLSASRPQDRQFILSSKKLLLSDSGFYLCAWRGRYTGELFFGEGSRLTVL.

This sequence joins TRBV6-5 and TRBJ2-7, with D perhaps TRBD2 (7 bases). The CDR3 runs 15 residues. Germline V gene sequence: CDR1 MNHEY, CDR2 SVGAGI. V was shortened by 10 bases and J by 6 bases, with 25 bases between the two germline ends. CDR3 protein: CATTLFIGGGGEQYF. CDR3 in DNA: TGTGCCACAACCCTTTTCATAGGGGGGGGCGGCGAGCAGTACTTC.

This chain links TRBV18 with TRBJ1-5; D may be TRBD1 (5 bases). Per germline, CDR1 KGHSH and CDR2 LQKENI. Trimming left V 5 bases short and J 3 bases short, with 11 bases between. The CDR3 runs to 14 residues. CDR3 in amino acids: CASSFDRFNQPQHF. The CDR3 nucleotides read TGTGCCAGCTCATTCGACAGATTCAATCAGCCCCAGCATTTT.

This clone appeared a few times. The chain carries TRBV5-1 and TRBJ2-1; weak D call: TRBD1 (6 bases). V was shortened by 2 bases and J by 5 bases, with 14 bases between the two germline ends. Per germline, CDR1 SGHRS and CDR2 YFSETQ. The CDR3 totals 15 residues. In DNA form, the CDR3 reads TGCGCCAGCAGCTTCACAGGGCGAGGGAACAATGAGCAGTTCTTC. It translates to CASSFTGRGNNEQFF.

V gene TRBV28 combines with J gene TRBJ2-7; possibly TRBD1 for D (5 bases). V lost 10 bases and J lost 3, with 16 bases in between. Germline V gene lookup returns CDR1 MDHEN and CDR2 SYDVKM. The CDR3 is 13 amino acids. In nucleotides, the CDR3 is TGTGCCACCAAACCTGACAGTATCTACGAGCAGTACTTC. Its protein is CATKPDSIYEQYF.

The V and J genes are TRBV19 and TRBJ2-1; 9 bases line up with TRBD1. The CDR3 runs 15 residues. V gave up 6 bases and J gave up 7 bases; unmatched junction bases: 10. Germline CDR1 and CDR2: LNHDA and SQIVND (reference sequence). The CDR3 DNA follows: TGTGCCAGTAGGGCGGGGACAGGGTATTCGAATGAGCAGTTCTTC. Translated, it gives CASRAGTGYSNEQFF.

J is TRBJ1-2 and V is TRBV6-5; 8 bases fit TRBD1. The V gene end was trimmed by 6 bases and the J gene end by 7 bases; junction bases not matched to a gene: 13. Germline V lookup: CDR1 MNHEY, CDR2 SVGAGI. The CDR3 spans 15 residues. The CDR3 reads CASSLGQGALSGYTF. In nucleotides, the CDR3 is TGTGCCAGCAGCCTGGGGCAGGGGGCATTAAGTGGCTACACCTTC.

The chain is built from TRBV15 and TRBJ1-1; D is perhaps TRBD1 (5 bases). Trimming stripped 3 bases from V and 6 bases from J, with 17 bases between. Looked up from germline, CDR1 is LNHNV and CDR2 is YYDKDF (reference sequence). The CDR3 has 15 residues. This CDR3 is CATSSRDSPGAEAFF. The CDR3 DNA follows: TGTGCCACCAGCAGCCGGGACTCCCCGGGAGCTGAAGCTTTCTTT.

J is TRBJ2-2 and V is TRBV6-5; 7 bases line up with TRBD2. Unmatched junction bases numbered 9, after V lost 8 bases and J lost 6 bases. This CDR3 spans 14 amino acids. From germline, CDR1 is MNHEY and CDR2 SVGAGI. The DNA for the CDR3 is TGTGCCAGCCGGAGGACTAGGACGGCCGGGGAGCTGTTTTTT. As protein: CASRRTRTAGELFF.

CDR3 DNA sequence: TGTGCCATCAGTGGGACAGACTACGAGCAGTACTTC. This encodes CAISGTDYEQYF. This chain uses TRBV10-3 with TRBJ2-7, with D tentatively TRBD1 (6 bases). CDR1 is ENHRY and CDR2 is SYGVKD in the germline V gene. The CDR3 consists of 12 residues. Trimming removed 4 bases at V and 3 bases at J, with 7 bases between.

The chain employs TRBV13 and TRBJ2-7; D is possibly TRBD1 (6 bases). Trimming pared 2 bases from V and 1 base from J, leaving 9 bases between. The CDR3 sequence is 14 residues long. Germline CDR1 and CDR2: PRHDT and FYEKMQ (reference sequence). CDR3 DNA: TGTGCCAGCAGCTTACGCAGGGGATCCTACGAGCAGTACTTC. Protein sequence: CASSLRRGSYEQYF.

The V call is TRBV6-1, the J call TRBJ2-3, with D possibly matching TRBD1 (6 bases). Trimming cost V 2 bases and J 2 bases, with 11 bases left between them. Germline V gene sequence: CDR1 MNHNS, CDR2 SASEGT. The CDR3 sequence is 15 residues long. CDR3 DNA: TGTGCCAGCAGTGAAACAGGGCCCGTCACAGATACGCAGTATTTT. As protein: CASSETGPVTDTQYF.

The CDR3 loop reads CASSVVTAVDYYGYTF. CDR3 in DNA: TGTGCCAGCAGCGTAGTCACGGCGGTAGATTACTATGGCTACACCTTC. The gene calls are TRBV9 and TRBJ1-2; D not resolved. V shed 0 bases and J shed 3 bases, with 15 bases lying between them. CDR1 is SGDLS, CDR2 YYNGEE, per germline. The CDR3 consists of 16 residues.

The V gene is TRBV5-1, the J gene TRBJ2-1, with D unresolved. CDR1 is SGHRS and CDR2 is YFSETQ in the germline V gene. CDR3 length: 14 amino acids. The ends were cut back, 1 base at V and 5 bases at J, with 10 bases in the middle. DNA of the CDR3: TGCGCCAGCAGCTTGTTTCTTTCCGACAATGAGCAGTTCTTC. This translates into CASSLFLSDNEQFF.

The chain has TRBV4-2 and TRBJ1-2; 7 nucleotides align to TRBD1. CDR3 length equals 15 residues. With 1 base clipped from V and 4 bases from J, the junction kept 6 bases outside the gene matches. Germline V gene sequence: CDR1 LGHNA, CDR2 YNFKEQ. CDR3: CASSQGQGLSYGYTF. DNA for the CDR3: TGTGCCAGCAGCCAAGGACAGGGCCTTAGCTATGGCTACACCTTC.

The CDR3: CASSADRDQNQPQHF. The CDR3 bases are TGTGCCAGTAGCGCTGACAGGGACCAGAATCAGCCCCAGCATTTT. The V call is TRBV19, the J call TRBJ1-5; TRBD1 matches 7 bases. The J segment lost 4 bases and the V segment lost 6 bases, leaving 9 bases of the junction unmatched. Germline CDR1 reads LNHDA; CDR2 reads SQIVND (reference sequence). The CDR3 has 15 amino acids. Full variable domain (missing parts from reference TRBV19 and TRBJ1-5): DGGITQSPKYLFRKEGQNVTLSCEQNLNHDAMYWYRQDPGQGLRLIYYSQIVNDFQKGDIAEGYSVSREKKESFPLTVTSAQKNPTAFYLCASSADRDQNQPQHFGDGTRLSIL.

This chain uses TRBV4-3 with TRBJ2-5, with 7 positions matching TRBD2. The CDR3 sequence is 14 residues long. V shed 3 bases and J 12 bases; nucleotides not matched to a gene: 13. Germline CDR1 LGHNA, CDR2 YSLEER. This chain's CDR3 is CASSHSLGGGEKYF. The CDR3 DNA reads TGCGCCAGCAGCCACTCTCTGGGGGGGGGAGAGAAGTACTTC.

V usage is TRBV7-3 and J usage is TRBJ1-2, with D possibly TRBD1 on 5 matching bases. Germline-derived CDR1 and CDR2 are SGHTA and FQGTGA. V gave up 1 base and J gave up 7 bases, with 10 bases separating them. CDR3 length: 13 residues. This CDR3 reads CASSLSQGLGYTF. DNA of the CDR3: TGTGCCAGCAGCTTAAGTCAGGGTCTTGGCTACACCTTC.